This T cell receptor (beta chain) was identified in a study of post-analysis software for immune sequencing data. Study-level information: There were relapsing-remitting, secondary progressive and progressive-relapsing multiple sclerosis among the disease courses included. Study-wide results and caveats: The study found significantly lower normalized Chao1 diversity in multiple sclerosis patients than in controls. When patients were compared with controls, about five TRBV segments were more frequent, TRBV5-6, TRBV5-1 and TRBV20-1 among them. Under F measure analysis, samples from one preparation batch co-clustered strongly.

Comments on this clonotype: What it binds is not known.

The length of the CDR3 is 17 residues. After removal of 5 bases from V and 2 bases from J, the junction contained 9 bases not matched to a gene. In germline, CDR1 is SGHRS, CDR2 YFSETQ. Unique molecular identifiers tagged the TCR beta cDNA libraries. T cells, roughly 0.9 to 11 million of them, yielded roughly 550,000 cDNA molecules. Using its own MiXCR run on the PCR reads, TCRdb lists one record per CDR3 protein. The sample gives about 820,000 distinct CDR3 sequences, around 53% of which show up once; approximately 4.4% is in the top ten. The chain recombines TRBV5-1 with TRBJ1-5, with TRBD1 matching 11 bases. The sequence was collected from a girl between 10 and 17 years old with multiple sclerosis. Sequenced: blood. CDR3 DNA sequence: TGCGCCAGCAGGTGGACAGGGGGCCGTAATTGCAATCAGCCCCAGCATTTT. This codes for CASRWTGGRNCNQPQHF.